This TCR beta chain was retrieved from a study of cytomegalovirus exposure and HLA in healthy donors. PCR was performed using 60 Vbeta and 13 Jbeta primers. TCRdb's copy holds only in-frame clones and misses some; the assay was immunoSEQ multiplex PCR. Here the sample spans 200,000 or so clones, roughly 84% being singletons. The CDR3 is made up of 16 amino acids. J was trimmed by 9 bases and V by 0 bases; bases with no gene match: 10. Germline CDR1 is SGDLS and CDR2 is YYNGEE. The source is a woman aged 50 to 60 in good health and CMV-seropositive. This sequence joins TRBV9 and TRBJ2-1; 9 bases are a match to TRBD2. Source material: PBMCs. The CDR3 here is CASSVGGGGARLEQFF. Here the CDR3 DNA reads TGTGCCAGCAGCGTAGGGGGCGGGGGGGCCAGGCTTGAGCAGTTCTTC.